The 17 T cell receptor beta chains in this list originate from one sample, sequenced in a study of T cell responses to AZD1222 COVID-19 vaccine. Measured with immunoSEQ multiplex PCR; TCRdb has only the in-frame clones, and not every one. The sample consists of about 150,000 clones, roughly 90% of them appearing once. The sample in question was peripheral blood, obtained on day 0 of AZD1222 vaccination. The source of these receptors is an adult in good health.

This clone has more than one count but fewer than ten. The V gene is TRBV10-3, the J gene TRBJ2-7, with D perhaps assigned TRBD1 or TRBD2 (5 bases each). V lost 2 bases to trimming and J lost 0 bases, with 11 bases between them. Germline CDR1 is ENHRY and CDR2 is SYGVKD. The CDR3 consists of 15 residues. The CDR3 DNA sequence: TGTGCCATCAGTGAGCCGGGACGGATCTCCTACGAGCAGTACTTC. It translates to CAISEPGRISYEQYF.

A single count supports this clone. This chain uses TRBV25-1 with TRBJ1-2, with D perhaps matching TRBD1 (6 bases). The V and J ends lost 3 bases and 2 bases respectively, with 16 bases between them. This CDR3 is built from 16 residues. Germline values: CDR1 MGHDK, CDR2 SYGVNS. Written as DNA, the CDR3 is TGTGCCAGCAGTGATACCGCCGGGGGCCTGAACTATGGCTACACCTTC. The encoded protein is CASSDTAGGLNYGYTF.

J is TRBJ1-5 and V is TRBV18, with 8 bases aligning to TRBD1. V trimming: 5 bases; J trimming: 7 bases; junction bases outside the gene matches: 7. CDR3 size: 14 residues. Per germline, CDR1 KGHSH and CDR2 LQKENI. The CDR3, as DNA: TGTGCCAGCTCATCAATCCAGGGGGCCCAGCCCCAGCATTTT. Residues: CASSSIQGAQPQHF.

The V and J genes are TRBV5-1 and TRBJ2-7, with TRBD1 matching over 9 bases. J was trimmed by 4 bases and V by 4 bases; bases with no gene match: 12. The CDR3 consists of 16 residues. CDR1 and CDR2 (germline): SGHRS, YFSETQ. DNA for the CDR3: TGCGCCAGCAGCCATCCCCGGGACAGGGTATCTTACGAGCAGTACTTC. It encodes CASSHPRDRVSYEQYF.

The CDR3, as DNA: TGTGCCAGCAGTTCGGCCCAGACAGGGTTGTATGGCTACACCTTC. Protein product: CASSSAQTGLYGYTF. The gene calls are TRBV28 and TRBJ1-2; 7 nucleotides line up with TRBD1. CDR1 MDHEN and CDR2 SYDVKM come from the germline V gene. V lost 4 bases and J lost 5; bases outside the gene matches: 10. CDR3 length equals 15 residues.

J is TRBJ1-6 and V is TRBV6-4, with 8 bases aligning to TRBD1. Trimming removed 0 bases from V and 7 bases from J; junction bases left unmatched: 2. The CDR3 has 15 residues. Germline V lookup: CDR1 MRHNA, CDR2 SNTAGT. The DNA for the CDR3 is TGTGCCAGCAGTGACTCCCAGGGGGCGAATTCACCCCTCCACTTT. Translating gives CASSDSQGANSPLHF.

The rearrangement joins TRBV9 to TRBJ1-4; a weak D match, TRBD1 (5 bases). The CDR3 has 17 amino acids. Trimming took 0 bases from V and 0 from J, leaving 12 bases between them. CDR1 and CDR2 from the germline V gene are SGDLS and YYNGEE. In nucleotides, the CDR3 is TGTGCCAGCAGCGTAGAGGGGTCCCTCGCAACTAATGAAAAACTGTTTTTT. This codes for CASSVEGSLATNEKLFF.

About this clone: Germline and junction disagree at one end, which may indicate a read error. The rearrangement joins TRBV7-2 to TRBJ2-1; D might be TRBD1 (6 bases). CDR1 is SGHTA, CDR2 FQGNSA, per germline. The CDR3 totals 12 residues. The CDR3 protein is CASSFTGYEQFF. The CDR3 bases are TGTGCCAGCAGCTTCACAGGGTATGAACAGTTCTTC.

CDR3 sequence: CASSRGGHEQFF. As DNA, the CDR3 is TGTGCCAGCAGCCGCGGGGGACATGAGCAGTTCTTC. This rearrangement joins TRBV7-2 to TRBJ2-1; TRBD2 agrees at 7 bases. CDR3 length equals 12 residues. With 5 bases clipped from V and 8 bases from J, the junction kept 3 bases outside the gene matches. The germline V gene has CDR1 SGHTA and CDR2 FQGNSA.

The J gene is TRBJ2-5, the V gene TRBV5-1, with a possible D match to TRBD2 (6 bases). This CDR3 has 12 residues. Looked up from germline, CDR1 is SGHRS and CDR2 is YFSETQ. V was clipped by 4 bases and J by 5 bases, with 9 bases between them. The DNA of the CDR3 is TGCGCCAGCAGCCTGGGACTTGAGACCCAGTACTTC. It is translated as CASSLGLETQYF.

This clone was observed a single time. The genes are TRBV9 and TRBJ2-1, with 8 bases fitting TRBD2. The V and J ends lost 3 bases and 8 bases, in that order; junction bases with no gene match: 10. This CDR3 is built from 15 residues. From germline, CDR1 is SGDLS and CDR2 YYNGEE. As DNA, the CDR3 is TGTGCCAGCAGCGCCCGGGCTAGCGGGCGGCATGAGCAGTTCTTC. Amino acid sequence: CASSARASGRHEQFF.

The CDR3 loop reads CATSRDRDSYYGYTF. As DNA, the CDR3 is TGTGCCACCAGCAGAGATAGGGACAGCTACTATGGCTACACCTTC. The gene calls are TRBV15 and TRBJ1-2, with TRBD1 matching over 7 bases. CDR1 and CDR2 (germline): LNHNV, YYDKDF (reference sequence). J lost 3 bases, V lost 0 bases, and 4 bases had no gene match. The length of the CDR3 is 15 residues.

CDR3 nucleotide sequence: TGTGCCAGCAGCCTCCGGACAGGTCTAGCCAAAAACATTCAGTACTTC. It translates to CASSLRTGLAKNIQYF. The rearrangement joins TRBV7-2 to TRBJ2-4; 7 bases are a match to TRBD1. Per germline, CDR1 SGHTA and CDR2 FQGNSA. The V and J ends lost 5 bases and 0 bases, in that order; junction bases with no gene match: 7. The CDR3 contains 16 residues. Full variable domain (missing parts from reference TRBV7-2 and TRBJ2-4): GAGVSQSPSNKVTEKGKDVELRCDPISGHTALYWYRQSLGQGLEFLIYFQGNSAPDKSGLPSDRFSAERTGGSVSTLTIQRTQQEDSAVYLCASSLRTGLAKNIQYFGAGTRLSVL.

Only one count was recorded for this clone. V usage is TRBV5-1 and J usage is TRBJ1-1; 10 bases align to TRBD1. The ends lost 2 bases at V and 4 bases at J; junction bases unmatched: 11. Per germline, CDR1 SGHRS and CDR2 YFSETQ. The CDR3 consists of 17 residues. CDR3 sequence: CASSFLTTGGLGTEAFF. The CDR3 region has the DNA TGCGCCAGCAGCTTCCTTACGACAGGGGGCCTTGGCACTGAAGCTTTCTTT.

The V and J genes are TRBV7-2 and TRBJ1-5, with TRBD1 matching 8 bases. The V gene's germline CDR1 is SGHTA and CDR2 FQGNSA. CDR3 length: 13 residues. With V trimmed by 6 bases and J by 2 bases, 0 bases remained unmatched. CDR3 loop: CASRGQGNQPQHF. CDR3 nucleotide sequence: TGTGCCAGCAGGGGACAGGGCAATCAGCCCCAGCATTTT.

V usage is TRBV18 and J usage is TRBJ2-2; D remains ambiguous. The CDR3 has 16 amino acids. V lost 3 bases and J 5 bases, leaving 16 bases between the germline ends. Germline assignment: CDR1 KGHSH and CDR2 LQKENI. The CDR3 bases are TGTGCCAGCTCACCTAGCCGGACCCTAGGAACCGGGGAGCTGTTTTTT. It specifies CASSPSRTLGTGELFF.

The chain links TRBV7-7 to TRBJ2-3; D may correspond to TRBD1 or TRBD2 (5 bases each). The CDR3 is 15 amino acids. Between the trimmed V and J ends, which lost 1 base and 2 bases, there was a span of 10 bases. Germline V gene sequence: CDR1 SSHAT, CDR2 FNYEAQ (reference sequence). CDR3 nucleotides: TGTGCCAGCAGCTTAGGGGCCGGGGCCACAGATACGCAGTATTTT. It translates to CASSLGAGATDTQYF.